This TCR beta chain emerged from a study of identical twins. General study results and limits: Researchers caution that invariant MAIT and iNKT cells could partly confound zero-insertion analyses. Weaker excess twin sharing was seen among beta out-of-frame sequences.

TCRdb ran MiXCR on the 5' RACE reads and lists one entry per CDR3 protein. The table shows roughly 470,000 distinct CDR3 sequences, with roughly an eighth occurring only once. Healthy Caucasian individuals made up all the donors. Concerning this clonotype itself: As yet, its antigen is unknown.

Trimming at V came to 4 bases and at J to 3 bases, leaving 4 bases not matched to a gene. Germline V lookup: CDR1 KGHDR, CDR2 SFDVKD. This CDR3 comprises 15 residues. These data are also associated with another study on yellow fever vaccine responses in identical twins.

The TCR comes from a woman under 30 in good health. The V and J genes are TRBV24-1 and TRBJ2-5; 10 bases are a match to TRBD1. The sequenced material came from CD4+ T cells sorted from blood. The CDR3 loop is CATSESGQGKETQYF. CDR3 sequence (DNA): TGTGCCACCAGTGAATCGGGACAGGGGAAAGAGACCCAGTACTTC.